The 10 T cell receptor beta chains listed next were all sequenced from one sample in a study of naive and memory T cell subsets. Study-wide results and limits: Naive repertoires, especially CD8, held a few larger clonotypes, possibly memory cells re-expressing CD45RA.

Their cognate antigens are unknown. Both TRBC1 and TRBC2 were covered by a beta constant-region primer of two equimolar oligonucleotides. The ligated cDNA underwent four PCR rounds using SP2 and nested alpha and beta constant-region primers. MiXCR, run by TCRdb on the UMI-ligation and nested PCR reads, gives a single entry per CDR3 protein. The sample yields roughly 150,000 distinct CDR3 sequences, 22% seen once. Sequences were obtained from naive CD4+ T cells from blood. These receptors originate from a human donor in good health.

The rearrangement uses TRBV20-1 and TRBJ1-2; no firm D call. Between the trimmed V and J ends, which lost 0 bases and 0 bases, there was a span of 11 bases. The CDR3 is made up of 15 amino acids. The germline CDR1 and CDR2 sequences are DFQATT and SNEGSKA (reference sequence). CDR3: CSARDRVVANYGYTF. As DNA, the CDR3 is TGCAGTGCTAGAGATCGCGTCGTAGCTAACTATGGCTACACCTTC.

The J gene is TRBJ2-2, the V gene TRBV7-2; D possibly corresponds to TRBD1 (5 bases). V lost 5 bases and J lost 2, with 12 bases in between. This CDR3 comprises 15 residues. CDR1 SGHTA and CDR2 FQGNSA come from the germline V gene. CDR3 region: CASSRRQGNTGELFF. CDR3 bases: TGTGCCAGCAGCCGACGGCAGGGCAACACCGGGGAGCTGTTTTTT.

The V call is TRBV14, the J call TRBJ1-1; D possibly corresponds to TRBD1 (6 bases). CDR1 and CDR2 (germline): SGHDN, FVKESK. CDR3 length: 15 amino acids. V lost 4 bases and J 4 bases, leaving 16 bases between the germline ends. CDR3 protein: CASSPPGGARTEAFF. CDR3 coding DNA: TGTGCCAGCAGCCCACCCGGGGGGGCGCGCACTGAAGCTTTCTTT.

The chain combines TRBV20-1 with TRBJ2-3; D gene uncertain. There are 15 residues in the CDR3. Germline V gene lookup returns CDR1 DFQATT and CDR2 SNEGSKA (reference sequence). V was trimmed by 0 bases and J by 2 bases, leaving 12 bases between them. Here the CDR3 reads CSARDLLKDTDTQYF. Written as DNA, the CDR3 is TGCAGTGCTAGAGATTTACTCAAGGACACAGATACGCAGTATTTT.

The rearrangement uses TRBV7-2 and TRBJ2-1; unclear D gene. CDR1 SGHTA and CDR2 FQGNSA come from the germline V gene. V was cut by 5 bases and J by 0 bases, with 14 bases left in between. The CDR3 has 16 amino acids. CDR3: CASSQRHAISYNEQFF. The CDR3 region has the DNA TGTGCCAGCAGCCAAAGACACGCCATCTCCTACAATGAGCAGTTCTTC. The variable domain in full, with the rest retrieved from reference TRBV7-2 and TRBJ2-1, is GAGVSQSPSNKVTEKGKDVELRCDPISGHTALYWYRQSLGQGLEFLIYFQGNSAPDKSGLPSDRFSAERTGGSVSTLTIQRTQQEDSAVYLCASSQRHAISYNEQFFGPGTRLTVL.

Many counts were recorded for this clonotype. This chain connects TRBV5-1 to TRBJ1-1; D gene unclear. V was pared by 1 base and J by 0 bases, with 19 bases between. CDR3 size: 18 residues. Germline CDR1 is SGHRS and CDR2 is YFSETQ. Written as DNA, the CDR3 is TGCGCCAGCAGCTTGAACGTAGTGAGCATACTCATGAACACTGAAGCTTTCTTT. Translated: CASSLNVVSILMNTEAFF.

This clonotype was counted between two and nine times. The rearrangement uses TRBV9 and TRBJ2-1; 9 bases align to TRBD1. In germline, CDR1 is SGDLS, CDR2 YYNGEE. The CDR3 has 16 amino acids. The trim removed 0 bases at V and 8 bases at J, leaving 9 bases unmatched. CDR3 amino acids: CASSVAIGTGIHEQFF. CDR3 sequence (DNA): TGTGCCAGCAGCGTAGCAATTGGGACAGGGATCCATGAGCAGTTCTTC.

CDR3 bases: TGTGCCAGCAGTTTAGGACTAGCGGGAGGGCCCCAGTACTTC. This codes for CASSLGLAGGPQYF. The chain carries TRBV12-3 or TRBV12-4 and TRBJ2-5; 14 bases align to TRBD2. The V segment lost 1 base and the J segment 9 bases; nucleotides outside the gene matches: 1. The CDR3 has 14 amino acids.

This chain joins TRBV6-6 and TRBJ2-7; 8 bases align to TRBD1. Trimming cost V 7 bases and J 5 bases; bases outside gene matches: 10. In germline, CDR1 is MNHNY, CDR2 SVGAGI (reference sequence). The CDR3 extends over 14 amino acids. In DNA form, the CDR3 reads TGTGCCAGCAAACCGGGACAGGCAATTAACGAGCAGTACTTC. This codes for CASKPGQAINEQYF.

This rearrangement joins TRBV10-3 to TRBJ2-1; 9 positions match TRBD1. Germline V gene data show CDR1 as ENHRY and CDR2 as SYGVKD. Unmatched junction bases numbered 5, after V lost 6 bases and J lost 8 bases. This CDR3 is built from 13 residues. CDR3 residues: CAIRGQGNDEQFF. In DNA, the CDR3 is TGTGCCATCAGGGGACAGGGTAACGATGAGCAGTTCTTC.